This T cell receptor (beta chain) stems from a study of OX40 agonist ivuxolimab in advanced cancers. Study overall: Clinicians treated patients with ivuxolimab, an agonistic anti-OX40 (CD134) antibody. Recorded diagnoses for dose-escalation patients were hepatocellular carcinoma, melanoma, renal cell or head and neck cancer.

Clones were read by immunoSEQ multiplex PCR, and TCRdb kept only the in-frame ones, dropping some. This table holds about 50,000 clones, around nine tenths found once. V trimming: 0 bases; J trimming: 6 bases; junction bases outside the gene matches: 4. Germline V gene data show CDR1 as MNHNS and CDR2 as SASEGT. CDR3 length: 15 residues. The sample here was CD4+ or CD8+ T cells sorted from blood, taken in a trial of the OX40 agonist ivuxolimab. The V gene is TRBV6-1, the J gene TRBJ1-2, with 10 bases that match TRBD1. The clonotype was recovered from an adult with an advanced solid tumor such as melanoma, head and neck, liver or kidney cancer. The CDR3 here is CASSEAGQGFHGYTF. CDR3 bases: TGTGCCAGCAGTGAAGCGGGACAGGGGTTCCATGGCTACACCTTC.